The T cell receptor beta chain under discussion was sequenced for a study of T cells in Graves' hyperthyroidism and ophthalmopathy. This clonotype was seen more than once but under ten times. Its target is not known. RNA transcripts yielded amplified TCR beta CDR3 regions. Researchers ran a first-round RT-PCR on the TCR CDR3 using the HTBI primer set. In TCRdb, the multiplex PCR reads were re-called with MiXCR into one record per CDR3 protein. The table includes about 380,000 distinct CDR3 sequences, around 20% detected once. The study, taken as a whole, reports: Blood also held most thyroid clonotypes expanded beyond 0.001. Researchers report that a 13 V-J model separated ophthalmopathy from stable hyperthyroidism.

Germline loops: CDR1 SGHTS, CDR2 YDEGEE. The CDR3 is made up of 18 amino acids. Trimming removed 4 bases at V and 0 bases at J, with 20 bases between. Ophthalmopathy patients had Clinical Activity Score at least 3, NOSPECS grade at least 4, duration under 3 months. Clinical symptoms, serum thyroxine, TRAb, thyroid ultrasound and orbital computed tomography informed diagnoses. The chain joins TRBV5-8 to TRBJ1-5; a possible D gene is TRBD1 (5 bases). The sample comprised blood. The clonotype was recovered from a young man with Graves' ophthalmopathy. The CDR3 sequence: CASSDHDGAVNSNQPQHF. In DNA, the CDR3 is TGTGCCAGCAGCGATCATGACGGGGCGGTGAATAGCAATCAGCCCCAGCATTTT.